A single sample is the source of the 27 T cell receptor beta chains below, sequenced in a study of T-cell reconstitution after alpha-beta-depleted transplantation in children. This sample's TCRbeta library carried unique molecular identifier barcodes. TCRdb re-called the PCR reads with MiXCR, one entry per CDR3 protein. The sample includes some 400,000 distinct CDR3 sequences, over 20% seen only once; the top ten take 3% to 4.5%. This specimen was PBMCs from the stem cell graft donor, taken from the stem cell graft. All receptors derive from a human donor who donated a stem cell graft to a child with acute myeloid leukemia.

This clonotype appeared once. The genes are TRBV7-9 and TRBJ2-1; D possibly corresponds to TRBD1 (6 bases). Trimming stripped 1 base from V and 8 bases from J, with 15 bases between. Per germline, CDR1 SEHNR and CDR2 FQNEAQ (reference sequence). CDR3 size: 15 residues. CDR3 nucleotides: TGTGCCAGCAGCTTAGGACAGGACGGGATAGATGAGCAGTTCTTC. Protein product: CASSLGQDGIDEQFF.

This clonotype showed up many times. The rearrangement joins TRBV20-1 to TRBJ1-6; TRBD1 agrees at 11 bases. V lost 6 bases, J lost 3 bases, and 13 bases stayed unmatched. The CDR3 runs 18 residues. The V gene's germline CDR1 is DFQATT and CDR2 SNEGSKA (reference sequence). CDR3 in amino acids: CSAPSGQGDPFYNSPLHF. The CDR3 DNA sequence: TGCAGTGCCCCCTCGGGACAGGGGGATCCCTTCTATAATTCACCCCTCCACTTT.

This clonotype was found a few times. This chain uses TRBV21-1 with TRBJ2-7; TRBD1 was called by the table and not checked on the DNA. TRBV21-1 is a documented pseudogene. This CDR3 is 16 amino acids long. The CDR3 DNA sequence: TGTGCCAGCAGCAAAAGGGGGGTCAGGGGCTCAGCGGAGCAGTACTTC. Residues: CASSKRGVRGSAEQYF.

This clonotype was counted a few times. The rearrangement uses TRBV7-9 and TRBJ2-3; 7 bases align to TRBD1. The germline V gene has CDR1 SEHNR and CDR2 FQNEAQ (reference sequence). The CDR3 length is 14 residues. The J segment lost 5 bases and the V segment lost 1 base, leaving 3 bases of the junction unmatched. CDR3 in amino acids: CASSLVQGIDTQYF. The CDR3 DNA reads TGTGCCAGCAGCTTAGTACAGGGGATAGATACGCAGTATTTT. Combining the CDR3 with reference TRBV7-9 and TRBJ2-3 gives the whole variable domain DTGVSQNPRHKITKRGQNVTFRCDPISEHNRLYWYRQTLGQGPEFLTYFQNEAQLEKSRLLSDRFSAERPKGSFSTLEIQRTEQGDSAMYLCASSLVQGIDTQYFGPGTRLTVL.

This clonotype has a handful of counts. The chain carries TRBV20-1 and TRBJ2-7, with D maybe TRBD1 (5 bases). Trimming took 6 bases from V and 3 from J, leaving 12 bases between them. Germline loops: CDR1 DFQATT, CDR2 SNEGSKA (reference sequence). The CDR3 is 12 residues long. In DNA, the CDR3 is TGCAGTGCCGTAACCGACAGCTACGAGCAGTACTTC. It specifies CSAVTDSYEQYF.

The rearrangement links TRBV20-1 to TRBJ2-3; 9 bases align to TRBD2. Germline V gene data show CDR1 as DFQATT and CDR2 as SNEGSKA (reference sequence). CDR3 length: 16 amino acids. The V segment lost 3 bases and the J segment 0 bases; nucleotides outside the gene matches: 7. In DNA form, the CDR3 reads TGCAGTGCTAGCCGTACTAGCGGGCCTAGCACAGATACGCAGTATTTT. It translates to CSASRTSGPSTDTQYF.

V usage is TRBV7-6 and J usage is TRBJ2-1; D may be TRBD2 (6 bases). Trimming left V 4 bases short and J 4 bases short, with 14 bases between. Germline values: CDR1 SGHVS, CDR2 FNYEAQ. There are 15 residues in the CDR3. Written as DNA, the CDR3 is TGTGCCAGCAGCTGGGGGGACGGGGATTACAATGAGCAGTTCTTC. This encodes CASSWGDGDYNEQFF. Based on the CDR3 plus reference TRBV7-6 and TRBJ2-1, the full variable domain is GAGVSQSPRYKVTKRGQDVALRCDPISGHVSLYWYRQALGQGPEFLTYFNYEAQQDKSGLPNDRFSAERPEGSISTLTIQRTEQRDSAMYRCASSWGDGDYNEQFFGPGTRLTVL.

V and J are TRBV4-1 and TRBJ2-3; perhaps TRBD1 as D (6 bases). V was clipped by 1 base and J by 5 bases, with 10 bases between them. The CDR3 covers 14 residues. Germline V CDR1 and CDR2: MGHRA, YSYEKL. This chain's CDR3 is CASSQGQVGDTQYF. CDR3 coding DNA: TGCGCCAGCAGCCAAGGACAGGTGGGAGATACGCAGTATTTT.

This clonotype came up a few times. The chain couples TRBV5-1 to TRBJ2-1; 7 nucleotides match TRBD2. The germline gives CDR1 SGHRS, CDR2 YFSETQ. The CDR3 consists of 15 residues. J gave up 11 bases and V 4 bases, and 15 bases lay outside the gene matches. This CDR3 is CASSPIEAGVKKQFF. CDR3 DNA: TGCGCCAGCAGCCCGATCGAGGCGGGAGTCAAGAAGCAGTTCTTC.

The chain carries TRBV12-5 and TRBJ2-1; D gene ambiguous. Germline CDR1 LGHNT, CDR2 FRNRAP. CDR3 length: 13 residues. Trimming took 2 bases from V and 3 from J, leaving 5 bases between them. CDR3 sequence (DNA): TGTGCTAGTGGTTTGCAGAACTACAATGAGCAGTTCTTC. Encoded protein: CASGLQNYNEQFF.

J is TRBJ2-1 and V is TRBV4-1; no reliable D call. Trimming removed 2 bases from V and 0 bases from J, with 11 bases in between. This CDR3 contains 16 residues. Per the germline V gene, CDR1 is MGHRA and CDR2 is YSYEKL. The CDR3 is CASSQRGSSSYNEQFF. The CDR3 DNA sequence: TGCGCCAGCAGCCAAAGAGGTTCAAGCTCCTACAATGAGCAGTTCTTC.

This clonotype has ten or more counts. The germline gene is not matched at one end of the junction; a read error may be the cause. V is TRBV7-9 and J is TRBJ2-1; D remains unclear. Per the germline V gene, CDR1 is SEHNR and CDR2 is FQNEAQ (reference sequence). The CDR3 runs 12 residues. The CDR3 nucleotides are TGTGCCAGCAGACCTACGGTATCTCAAGACGTGTTC. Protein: CASRPTVSQDVF.

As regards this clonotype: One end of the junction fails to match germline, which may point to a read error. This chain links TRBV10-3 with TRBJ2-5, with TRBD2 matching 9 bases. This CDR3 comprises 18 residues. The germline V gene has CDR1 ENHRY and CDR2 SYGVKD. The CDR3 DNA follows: TGTGCCTTCAGTTTAGCCCCCGGGGTAGCGGGAGTAGGAGAGACCCAGTACTTC. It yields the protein CAFSLAPGVAGVGETQYF.

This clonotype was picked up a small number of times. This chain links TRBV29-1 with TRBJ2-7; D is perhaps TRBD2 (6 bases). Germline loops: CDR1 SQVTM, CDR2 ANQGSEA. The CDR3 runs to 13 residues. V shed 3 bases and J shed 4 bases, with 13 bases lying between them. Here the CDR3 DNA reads TGCAGCGTTGATGCGGCGGGATCGTACGAGCAGTACTTC. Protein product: CSVDAAGSYEQYF.

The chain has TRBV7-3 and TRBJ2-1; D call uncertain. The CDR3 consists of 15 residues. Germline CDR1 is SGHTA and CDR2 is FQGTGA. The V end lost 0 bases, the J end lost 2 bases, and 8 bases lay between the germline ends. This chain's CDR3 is CASSLTFDTYNEQFF. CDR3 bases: TGTGCCAGCAGCTTAACGTTTGACACCTACAATGAGCAGTTCTTC. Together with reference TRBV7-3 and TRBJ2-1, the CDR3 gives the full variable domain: GAGVSQTPSNKVTEKGKYVELRCDPISGHTALYWYRQSLGQGPEFLIYFQGTGAADDSGLPNDRFFAVRPEGSVSTLKIQRTERGDSAVYLCASSLTFDTYNEQFFGPGTRLTVL.

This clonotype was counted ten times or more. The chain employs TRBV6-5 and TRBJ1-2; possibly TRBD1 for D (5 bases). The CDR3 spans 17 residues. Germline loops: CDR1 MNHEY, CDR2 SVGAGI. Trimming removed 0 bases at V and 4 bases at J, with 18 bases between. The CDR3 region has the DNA TGTGCCAGCAGTTACTCGATGCGGGCAGGGTGGGGCTATGGCTACACCTTC. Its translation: CASSYSMRAGWGYGYTF.

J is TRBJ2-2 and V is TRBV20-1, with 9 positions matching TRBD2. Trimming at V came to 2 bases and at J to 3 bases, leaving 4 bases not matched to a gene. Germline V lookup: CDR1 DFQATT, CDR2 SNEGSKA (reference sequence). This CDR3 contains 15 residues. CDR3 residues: CSARLAGHDTGELFF. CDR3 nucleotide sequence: TGCAGTGCTAGACTAGCGGGACATGACACCGGGGAGCTGTTTTTT.

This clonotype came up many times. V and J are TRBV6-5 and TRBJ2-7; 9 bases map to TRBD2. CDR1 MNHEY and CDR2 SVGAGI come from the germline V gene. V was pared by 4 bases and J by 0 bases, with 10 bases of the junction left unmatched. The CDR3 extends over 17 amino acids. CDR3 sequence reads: CASSSSSSGASSYEQYF. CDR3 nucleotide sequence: TGTGCCAGCAGTTCCTCATCTAGCGGGGCCAGCTCCTACGAGCAGTACTTC.

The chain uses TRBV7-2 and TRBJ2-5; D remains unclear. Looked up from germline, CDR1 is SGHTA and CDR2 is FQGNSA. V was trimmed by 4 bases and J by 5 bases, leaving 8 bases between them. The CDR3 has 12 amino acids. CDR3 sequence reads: CASSSLSETQYF. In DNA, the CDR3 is TGTGCCAGCAGCTCCTTATCCGAGACCCAGTACTTC.

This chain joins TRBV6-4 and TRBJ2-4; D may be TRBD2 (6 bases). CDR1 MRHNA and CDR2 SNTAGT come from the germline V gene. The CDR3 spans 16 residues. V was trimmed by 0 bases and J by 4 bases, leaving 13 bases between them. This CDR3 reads CASSDSAFREKNIQYF. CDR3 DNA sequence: TGTGCCAGCAGTGACTCAGCTTTTCGGGAGAAAAACATTCAGTACTTC.

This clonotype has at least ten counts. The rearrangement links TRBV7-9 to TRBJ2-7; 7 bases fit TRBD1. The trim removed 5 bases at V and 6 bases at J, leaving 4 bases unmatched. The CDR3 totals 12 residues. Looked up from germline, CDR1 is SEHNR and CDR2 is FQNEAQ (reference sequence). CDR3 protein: CASSQTGVEQYF. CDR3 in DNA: TGTGCCAGCAGCCAAACAGGGGTCGAGCAGTACTTC.

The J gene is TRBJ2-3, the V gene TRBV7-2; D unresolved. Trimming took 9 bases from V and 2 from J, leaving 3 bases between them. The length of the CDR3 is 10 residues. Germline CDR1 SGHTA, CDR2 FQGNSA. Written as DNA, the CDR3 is TGTGCCAGGATCACAGATACGCAGTATTTT. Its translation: CARITDTQYF.

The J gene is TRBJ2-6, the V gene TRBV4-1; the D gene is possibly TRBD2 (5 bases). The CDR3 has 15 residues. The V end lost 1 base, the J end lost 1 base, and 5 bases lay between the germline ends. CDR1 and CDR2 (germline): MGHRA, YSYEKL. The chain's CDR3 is CASSQGGSGANVLTF. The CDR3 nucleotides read TGCGCCAGCAGCCAAGGAGGGTCTGGGGCCAACGTCCTGACTTTC.

The CDR3 loop reads CASSQGRGKETQYF. DNA of the CDR3: TGTGCCAGCAGCCAAGGACGGGGAAAAGAGACCCAGTACTTC. This chain joins TRBV3-1 and TRBJ2-5, with a weak D call TRBD2 (5 bases). Germline V gene data show CDR1 as LGHDT and CDR2 as YNNKEL (reference sequence). The V end was cut by 1 base, the J end by 3 bases, with 9 bases between. This CDR3 has 14 residues.

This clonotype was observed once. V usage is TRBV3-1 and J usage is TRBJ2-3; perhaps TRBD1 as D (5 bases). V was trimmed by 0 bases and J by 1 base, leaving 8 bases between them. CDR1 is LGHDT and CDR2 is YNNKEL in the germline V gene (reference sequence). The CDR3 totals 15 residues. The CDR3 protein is CASSQDRAGTDTQYF. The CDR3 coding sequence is TGTGCCAGCAGCCAAGACAGGGCTGGCACAGATACGCAGTATTTT.

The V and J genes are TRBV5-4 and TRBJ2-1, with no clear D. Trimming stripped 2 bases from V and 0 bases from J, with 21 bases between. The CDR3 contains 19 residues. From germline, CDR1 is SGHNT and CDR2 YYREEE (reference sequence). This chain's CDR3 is CASSFDGGRMGSSYNEQFF. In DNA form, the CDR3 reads TGTGCCAGCAGCTTCGATGGCGGCCGTATGGGAAGCTCCTACAATGAGCAGTTCTTC.

The CDR3 DNA follows: TGCAGTGCTAGAGATCAGCAGGGATCCTACGAGCAGTACTTC. Protein: CSARDQQGSYEQYF. V usage is TRBV20-1 and J usage is TRBJ2-7; tentative D call: TRBD1 (5 bases). CDR1 and CDR2 from the germline V gene are DFQATT and SNEGSKA (reference sequence). The CDR3 length is 14 residues. Trimming cost V 0 bases and J 1 base, with 10 bases left between them.